The 21 T cell receptor beta chains in this list originate from one sample, sequenced in a study of T-cell memory formation after mild COVID-19. MiXCR was run by TCRdb on the 5' RACE reads, yielding one entry per CDR3 protein. Among around 90,000 distinct CDR3 sequences listed, roughly an eighth were seen once. Sequencing input: PBMCs or a T cell subset sorted from them (not recorded which). These receptors were obtained from an adult woman who had mild COVID-19 (a few samples of this study predate the infection). Cell type and time point are not known.

The V and J genes are TRBV12-3 or TRBV12-4 and TRBJ2-7; D is ambiguous. V lost 3 bases and J lost 3, with 9 bases in between. The CDR3 has 13 residues. As DNA, the CDR3 is TGTGCCAGCAGTTTTTCCCCGGGCTACGAGCAGTACTTC. Translated: CASSFSPGYEQYF.

The rearrangement joins TRBV5-5 to TRBJ2-5; 10 nucleotides agree with TRBD2. Germline assignment: CDR1 SGHKS and CDR2 YYEKEE (reference sequence). The CDR3 is 15 amino acids. J was trimmed by 5 bases and V by 4 bases; bases with no gene match: 8. DNA of the CDR3: TGTGCCAGCAGCATGAGCGGGGGGGCCGGGGAGACCCAGTACTTC. Translation gives CASSMSGGAGETQYF.

The chain carries TRBV6-5 and TRBJ2-3; 7 positions match TRBD2. The CDR3 is made up of 15 amino acids. Unmatched junction bases numbered 9, after V lost 6 bases and J lost 3 bases. Germline V gene data show CDR1 as MNHEY and CDR2 as SVGAGI. The CDR3 protein is CASSPRLAVTDTQYF. The CDR3 DNA sequence: TGTGCCAGCAGCCCTAGACTAGCAGTGACAGATACGCAGTATTTT.

This clonotype was counted only a few times. The gene calls are TRBV12-3 or TRBV12-4 and TRBJ2-1, with D unresolved. The CDR3 has 15 amino acids. The V and J ends lost 8 bases and 0 bases respectively, with 14 bases between them. The CDR3 DNA is TGTGCCAGCCTCCTGGACCGTAGCTCCTACAATGAGCAGTTCTTC. Protein sequence: CASLLDRSSYNEQFF.

This sequence joins TRBV9 and TRBJ2-7, with a possible D match to TRBD2 (7 bases). The CDR3 is made up of 15 amino acids. Germline CDR1 reads SGDLS; CDR2 reads YYNGEE. Trimming removed 4 bases at V and 2 bases at J, with 16 bases between. CDR3: CASSNQGGAPYEQYF. The CDR3 DNA reads TGTGCCAGCAGCAACCAAGGGGGGGCCCCCTACGAGCAGTACTTC. Full variable domain (remainder filled in from reference TRBV9 and TRBJ2-7): DSGVTQTPKHLITATGQRVTLRCSPRSGDLSVYWYQQSLDQGLQFLIQYYNGEERAKGNILERFSAQQFPDLHSELNLSSLELGDSALYFCASSNQGGAPYEQYFGPGTRLTVT.

This clonotype was counted ten times or more. This chain links TRBV4-3 with TRBJ2-3; D is possibly TRBD2 (5 bases). The CDR3 has 15 residues. V lost 6 bases and J 1 base, leaving 14 bases between the germline ends. Germline V gene data show CDR1 as LGHNA and CDR2 as YSLEER. This chain's CDR3 is CASRLTLGGTDTQYF. The CDR3 DNA is TGCGCCAGCAGACTTACCCTCGGGGGCACAGATACGCAGTATTTT.

The sample holds a few counts of this clonotype. The chain carries TRBV5-6 and TRBJ1-2, with 7 bases lining up with TRBD1. CDR1 is SGHDT, CDR2 YYEEEE, per germline. The CDR3 runs 15 residues. The junction had 5 bases not matched to a gene; V was cut back by 2 bases and J by 1 base. The CDR3 DNA reads TGTGCCAGCAGCTTCGGGACAGATTTTAACTATGGCTACACCTTC. Its protein product is CASSFGTDFNYGYTF.

About this clonotype: A junction boundary mismatches the germline segment, possibly from a read error. This sequence joins TRBV25-1 and TRBJ2-2; TRBD2 might be the D (6 bases). CDR3 length equals 16 residues. Germline CDR1 MGHDK, CDR2 SYGVNS. CDR3 amino acids: CASSEYQRANTWELFF. CDR3 coding DNA: TGTGCCAGCAGTGAATATCAGCGGGCGAACACCTGGGAGCTGTTTTTT.

This clonotype was seen a handful of times. The CDR3 DNA sequence: TGTGCCAGCAGCTCCCCGCAAACCTACGAGCAGTACTTC. Its translation: CASSSPQTYEQYF. The J gene is TRBJ2-7, the V gene TRBV7-9; D unclear. The CDR3 is 13 residues long. Germline V gene data show CDR1 as SEHNR and CDR2 as FQNEAQ (reference sequence). V dropped 4 bases and J dropped 2 bases, with 9 bases sitting between them.

This sequence joins TRBV5-5 and TRBJ2-1, with 10 bases fitting TRBD1. This CDR3 comprises 16 residues. Germline CDR1 is SGHKS and CDR2 is YYEKEE (reference sequence). The trim removed 2 bases at V and 8 bases at J, leaving 10 bases unmatched. The CDR3 reads CASSFGTGTGVHEQFF. CDR3 coding DNA: TGTGCCAGCAGCTTTGGGACTGGGACAGGGGTGCATGAGCAGTTCTTC. The complete variable domain, with remaining parts taken from reference TRBV5-5 and TRBJ2-1, reads DAGVTQSPTHLIKTRGQQVTLRCSPISGHKSVSWYQQVLGQGPQFIFQYYEKEERGRGNFPDRFSARQFPNYSSELNVNALLLGDSALYLCASSFGTGTGVHEQFFGPGTRLTVL.

This clonotype occurred a few times. The chain couples TRBV11-2 to TRBJ1-1; TRBD1 matches at 8 bases. V was pared by 3 bases and J by 3 bases, with 9 bases of the junction left unmatched. In germline, CDR1 is SGHAT, CDR2 FQNNGV. The CDR3 sequence is 16 residues long. CDR3 residues: CASSLDPGGWDTEAFF. In nucleotides, the CDR3 is TGTGCCAGCAGCTTGGACCCAGGGGGCTGGGACACTGAAGCTTTCTTT.

This clonotype was seen a few times. This sequence joins TRBV7-9 and TRBJ2-2, with 10 bases identical to TRBD2. The CDR3 runs to 17 residues. V was clipped by 5 bases and J by 0 bases; unmatched bases: 6. The germline V gene has CDR1 SEHNR and CDR2 FQNEAQ (reference sequence). The chain's CDR3 is CASSPRLAGANTGELFF. The DNA of the CDR3 is TGTGCCAGCAGCCCCCGACTAGCGGGCGCGAACACCGGGGAGCTGTTTTTT.

Note on this clonotype: A read error is possible here, since a much larger clone lies one base away. The gene calls are TRBV20-1 and TRBJ1-1, with D possibly being TRBD1 (5 bases). V lost 3 bases and J lost 5, with 19 bases in between. The CDR3 contains 15 residues. Germline values: CDR1 DFQATT, CDR2 SNEGSKA (reference sequence). The CDR3 DNA reads TGCAGTGCTAGTGCTCTGGGGGAGGGAGGGACTGAAGCTTTCTTT. It is translated as CSASALGEGGTEAFF.

The chain carries TRBV12-3 or TRBV12-4 and TRBJ1-2; tentative D call: TRBD1 (5 bases). CDR3 length equals 14 residues. V lost 2 bases and J lost 3, with 10 bases in between. The CDR3 coding sequence is TGTGCCAGCAGTTTAATGGGGCAGCACTATGGCTACACCTTC. Its translation is CASSLMGQHYGYTF.

Here the CDR3 DNA reads TGTGCCAGCAGCCTAGAGCCGGGGGTGAAGTACGAGCAGTACTTC. Translating gives CASSLEPGVKYEQYF. The V gene is TRBV7-6, the J gene TRBJ2-7, with D possibly TRBD2 on 6 matching bases. Germline V lookup: CDR1 SGHVS, CDR2 FNYEAQ. V was cut by 5 bases and J by 4 bases, with 18 bases left in between. This CDR3 is built from 15 residues.

This clonotype appeared a few times. The rearrangement joins TRBV20-1 to TRBJ2-1; D perhaps matches TRBD2 (6 bases). CDR3 size: 13 residues. V lost 0 bases, J lost 9 bases, and 12 bases lay in between. In germline, CDR1 is DFQATT, CDR2 SNEGSKA (reference sequence). The CDR3 sequence is CSARDRYGGEQFF. CDR3 nucleotides: TGCAGTGCTAGAGATAGGTACGGGGGTGAGCAGTTCTTC.

This sequence joins TRBV6-6 and TRBJ2-7, with a tentative D call TRBD1 (7 bases). CDR3 size: 15 residues. V lost 1 base to trimming and J lost 3 bases, with 13 bases between them. Looked up from germline, CDR1 is MNHNY and CDR2 is SVGAGI (reference sequence). The CDR3 loop reads CASSYLQGRNYEQYF. The CDR3 coding sequence is TGTGCCAGCAGTTACTTACAGGGGAGGAACTACGAGCAGTACTTC.

This clonotype has just a few counts. The chain is built from TRBV24-1 and TRBJ2-1; maybe TRBD2 (5 bases). Germline loops: CDR1 KGHDR, CDR2 SFDVKD. V was shortened by 6 bases and J by 6 bases, with 17 bases between the two germline ends. There are 15 residues in the CDR3. This chain's CDR3 is CATSHQIAGVNEQFF. The DNA for the CDR3 is TGTGCCACCAGTCATCAGATTGCCGGGGTCAATGAGCAGTTCTTC.

The gene calls are TRBV29-1 and TRBJ2-2; D ambiguous. The CDR3 is made up of 13 amino acids. Germline-derived CDR1 and CDR2 are SQVTM and ANQGSEA. V lost 4 bases and J 5 bases, leaving 11 bases between the germline ends. The CDR3, as DNA: TGCAGCGTTGTTCAGGTTGGGACCGGGGAGCTGTTTTTT. Protein: CSVVQVGTGELFF.

This rearrangement joins TRBV7-9 to TRBJ1-5; TRBD1 is a possible D gene (5 bases). Trimming removed 4 bases from V and 7 bases from J, with 11 bases in between. This CDR3 is built from 13 residues. Germline CDR1 SEHNR, CDR2 FQNEAQ (reference sequence). The CDR3 region is CASSYPGLQPQHF. CDR3 DNA sequence: TGTGCCAGCAGCTATCCGGGACTGCAGCCCCAGCATTTT. Full variable domain (missing parts from reference TRBV7-9 and TRBJ1-5): DTGVSQNPRHKITKRGQNVTFRCDPISEHNRLYWYRQTLGQGPEFLTYFQNEAQLEKSRLLSDRFSAERPKGSFSTLEIQRTEQGDSAMYLCASSYPGLQPQHFGDGTRLSIL.

The chain couples TRBV2 to TRBJ2-7, with D uncertain. The CDR3 loop spans 12 amino acids. Germline V gives CDR1 SNHLY, CDR2 FYNNEI. V was clipped by 8 bases and J by 2 bases, with 10 bases between them. For the CDR3, the DNA is TGTGCCAGCTCCCGAGGCCCCTACGAGCAGTACTTC. It is translated as CASSRGPYEQYF.